The sequence of this T cell receptor (beta chain) was determined in a study of CD8+ T cells in alopecia areata. Across the whole study: A 6-month off-drug phase came after tofacitinib, which had lasted 6 to 18 months. Severity of treated patients was scored by affected scalp percentage.

Remarks on this clone: What it binds is unknown.

Per the germline V gene, CDR1 is SGHRS and CDR2 is YFSETQ. V lost 1 base, J lost 5 bases, and 9 bases stayed unmatched. The CDR3 runs 17 residues. Study-level points and caveats: Persistence of many expanded lesional clones was seen in scalp and blood during tofacitinib.

Following extraction, RNA underwent reverse transcription to cDNA, which served as the sequencing template. This table comes from immunoSEQ multiplex PCR, and its TCRdb copy is limited to in-frame clones, with some not included. The sample gives about 210,000 clones, approximately 70% of which show up once; roughly 1.2% is in the top ten. The treatment is: oral pan-JAK inhibitor, 5-10 mg twice daily. This sequence joins TRBV5-1 and TRBJ2-2; 9 bases are shared with TRBD1. This receptor was taken from a human donor with alopecia areata. Sample: CD4+ T cells sorted from blood, taken at week 44, from a patient treated with tofacitinib. Here the CDR3 DNA reads TGCGCCAGCAGCTTGTCAGTCGGGACAGGGACGACCGGGGAGCTGTTTTTT. Its protein product is CASSLSVGTGTTGELFF.